The clone carrying this T cell receptor beta chain turned up a few times. The data were obtained in a study of patients and donors after allogeneic stem cell transplantation. TCRdb reprocessed the RT-PCR reads via MiXCR and lists one record per CDR3 protein. The data show roughly 880,000 distinct CDR3 sequences, about 20% seen once. This CDR3 spans 18 amino acids. V lost 1 base to trimming and J lost 2 bases; unmatched junction nucleotides: 12. Germline V gene sequence: CDR1 MGHRA, CDR2 YSYEKL. This rearrangement joins TRBV4-1 to TRBJ2-3; 7 bases map to TRBD2. The source of this sequence is a human donor who was either an allogeneic HSCT recipient or a stem cell or donor lymphocyte infusion donor (not recorded which). It is not recorded whose cells these are; they may come from a transplant donor. Sequencing used blood, either unsorted or a sorted T cell fraction (not recorded which). For the CDR3, the DNA is TGCGCCAGCAGCCAAGGAACAGGACTAGTGGTTAACACAGATACGCAGTATTTT. Amino acid sequence: CASSQGTGLVVNTDTQYF.